This TCR beta chain was retrieved from a study of early T cells in non-severe SARS-CoV-2 infection. Study-wide background: Chains were not paired, and sequencing was done on bulk RNA from unsorted whole blood.

This CDR3 comprises 16 residues. V lost 3 bases, J lost 4 bases, and 5 bases stayed unmatched. CDR1 is SGDLS, CDR2 YYNGEE, per germline. Individual cDNA molecules carried attached unique molecular identifiers. TCRdb called the 5' RACE reads again in MiXCR, with one record for every CDR3 protein. The table records some 62,000 distinct CDR3 sequences, 7% to 9.5% of them present only once. Study findings and constraints: Comparison of clonotypes with VDJdb favored anti-spike CD8 responses while missing private and CD4 specificities.

Turning to this clonotype: The antigen is undetermined.

V usage is TRBV9 and J usage is TRBJ2-5; 14 nucleotides align to TRBD2. The clonotype originates from an adult who was a healthcare worker with PCR-confirmed SARS-CoV-2 infection or an uninfected control (not recorded which). The sample in question was whole blood, obtained at baseline. The CDR3 reads CASSGGLAGVLETQYF. The CDR3 coding sequence is TGTGCCAGCAGCGGGGGACTAGCGGGAGTATTAGAGACCCAGTACTTC.